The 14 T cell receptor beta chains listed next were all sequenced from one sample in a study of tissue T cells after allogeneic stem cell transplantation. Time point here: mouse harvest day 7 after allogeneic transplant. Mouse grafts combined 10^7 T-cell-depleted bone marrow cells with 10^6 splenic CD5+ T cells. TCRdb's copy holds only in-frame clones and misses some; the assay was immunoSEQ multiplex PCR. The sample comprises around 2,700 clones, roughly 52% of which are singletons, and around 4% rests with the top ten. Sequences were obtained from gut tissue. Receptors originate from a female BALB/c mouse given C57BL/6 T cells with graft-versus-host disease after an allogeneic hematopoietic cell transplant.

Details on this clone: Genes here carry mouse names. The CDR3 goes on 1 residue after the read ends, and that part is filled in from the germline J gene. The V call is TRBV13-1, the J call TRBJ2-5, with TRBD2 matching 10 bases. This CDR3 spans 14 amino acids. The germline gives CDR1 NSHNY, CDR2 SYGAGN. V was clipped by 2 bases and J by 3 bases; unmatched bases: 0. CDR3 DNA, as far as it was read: TGTGCCAGCAGTGAGACTGGGGGGCAAGACACCCAGTAC. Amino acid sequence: CASSETGGQDTQY. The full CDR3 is CASSETGGQDTQYF.

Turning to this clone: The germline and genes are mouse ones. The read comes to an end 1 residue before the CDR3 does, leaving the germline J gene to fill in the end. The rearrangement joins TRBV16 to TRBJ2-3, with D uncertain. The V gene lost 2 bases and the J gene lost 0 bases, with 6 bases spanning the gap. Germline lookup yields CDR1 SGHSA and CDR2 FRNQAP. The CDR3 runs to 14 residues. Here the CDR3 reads CASSLLSSAETLYF. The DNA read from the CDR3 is TGTGCAAGCAGCTTACTCAGTAGTGCAGAAACGCTGTAT.

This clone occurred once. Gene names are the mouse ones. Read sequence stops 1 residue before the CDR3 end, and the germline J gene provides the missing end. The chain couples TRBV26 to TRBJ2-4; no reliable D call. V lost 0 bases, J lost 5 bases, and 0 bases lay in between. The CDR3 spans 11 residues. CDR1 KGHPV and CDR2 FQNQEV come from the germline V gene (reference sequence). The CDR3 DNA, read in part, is TGTGCCAGCAGTCTGTCAAACACCTTGTAC. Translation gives CASSLSNTLY. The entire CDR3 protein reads CASSLSNTLYF. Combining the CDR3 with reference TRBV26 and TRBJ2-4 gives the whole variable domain NSKVIQTPRYLVKGQGQKAKMRCIPEKGHPVVFWYQQNKNNEFKFLINFQNQEVLQQIDMTEKRFSAECPSNSPCSLEIQSSEAGDSALYLCASSLSNTLYFGAGTRLSVL.

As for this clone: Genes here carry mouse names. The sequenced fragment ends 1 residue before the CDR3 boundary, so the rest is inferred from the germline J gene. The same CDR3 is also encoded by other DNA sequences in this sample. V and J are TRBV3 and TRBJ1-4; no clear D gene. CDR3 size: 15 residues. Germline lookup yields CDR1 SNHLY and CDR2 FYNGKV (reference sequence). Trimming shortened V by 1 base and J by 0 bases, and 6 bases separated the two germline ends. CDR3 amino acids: CASSLVGFSNERLFF. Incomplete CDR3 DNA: TGTGCCAGCAGCTTAGTAGGGTTTTCCAACGAAAGATTATTT.

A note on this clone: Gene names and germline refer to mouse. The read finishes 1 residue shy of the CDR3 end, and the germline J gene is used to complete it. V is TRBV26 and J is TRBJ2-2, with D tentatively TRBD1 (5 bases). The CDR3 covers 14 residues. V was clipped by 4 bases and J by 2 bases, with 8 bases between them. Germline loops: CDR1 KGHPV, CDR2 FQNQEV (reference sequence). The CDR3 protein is CASSQAGNTGQLYF. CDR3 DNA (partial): TGTGCCAGCAGTCAGGCAGGGAACACCGGGCAGCTCTAC.

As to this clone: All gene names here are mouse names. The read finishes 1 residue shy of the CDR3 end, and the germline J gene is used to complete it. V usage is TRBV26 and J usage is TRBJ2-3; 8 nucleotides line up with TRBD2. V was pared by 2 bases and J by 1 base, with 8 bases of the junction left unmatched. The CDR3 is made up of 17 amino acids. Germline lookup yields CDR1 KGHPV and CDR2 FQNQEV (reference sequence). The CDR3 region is CASSLGGGGAGAETLYF. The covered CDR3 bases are TGTGCCAGCAGTCTGGGCGGGGGGGGCGCCGGTGCAGAAACGCTGTAT. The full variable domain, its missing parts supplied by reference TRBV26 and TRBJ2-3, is NSKVIQTPRYLVKGQGQKAKMRCIPEKGHPVVFWYQQNKNNEFKFLINFQNQEVLQQIDMTEKRFSAECPSNSPCSLEIQSSEAGDSALYLCASSLGGGGAGAETLYFGSGTRLTVL.

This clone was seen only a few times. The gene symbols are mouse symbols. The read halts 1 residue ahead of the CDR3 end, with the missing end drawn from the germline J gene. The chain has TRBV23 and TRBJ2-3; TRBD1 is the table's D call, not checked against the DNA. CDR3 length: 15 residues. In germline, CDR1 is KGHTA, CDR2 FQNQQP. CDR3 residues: CSSSQRTGSAETLYF. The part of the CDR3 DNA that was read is TGCTCCAGCAGTCAAAGAACAGGGAGTGCAGAAACGCTGTAT.

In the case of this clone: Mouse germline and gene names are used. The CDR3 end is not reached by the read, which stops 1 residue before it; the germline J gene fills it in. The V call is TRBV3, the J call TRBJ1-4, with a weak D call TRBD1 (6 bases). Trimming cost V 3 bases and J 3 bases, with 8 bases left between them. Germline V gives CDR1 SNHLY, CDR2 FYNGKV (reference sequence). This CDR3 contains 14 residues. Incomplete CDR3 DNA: TGTGCCAGCAGCTTGGGGGGGCCCAACGAAAGATTATTT. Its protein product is CASSLGGPNERLF. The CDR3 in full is CASSLGGPNERLFF.

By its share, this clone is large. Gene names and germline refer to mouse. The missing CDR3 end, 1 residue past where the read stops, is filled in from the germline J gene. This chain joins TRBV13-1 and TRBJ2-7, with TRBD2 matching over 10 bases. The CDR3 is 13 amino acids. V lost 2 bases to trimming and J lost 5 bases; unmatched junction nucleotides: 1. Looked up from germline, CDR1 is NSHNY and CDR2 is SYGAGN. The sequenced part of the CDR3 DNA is TGTGCCAGCAGTGACTGGGGGGGCAATGAACAGTAC. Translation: CASSDWGGNEQY. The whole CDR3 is CASSDWGGNEQYF.

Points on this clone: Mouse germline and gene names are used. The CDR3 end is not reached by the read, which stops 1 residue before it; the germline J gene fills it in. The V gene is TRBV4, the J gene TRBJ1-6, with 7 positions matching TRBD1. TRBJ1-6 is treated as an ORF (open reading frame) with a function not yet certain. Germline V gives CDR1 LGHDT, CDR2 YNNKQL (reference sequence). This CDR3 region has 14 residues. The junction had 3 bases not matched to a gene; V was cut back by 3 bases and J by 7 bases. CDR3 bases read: TGTGCCAGCAGCTACGGGGACAGAAATTCGCCCCTCTAC. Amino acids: CASSYGDRNSPLY. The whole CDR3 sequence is CASSYGDRNSPLYF.

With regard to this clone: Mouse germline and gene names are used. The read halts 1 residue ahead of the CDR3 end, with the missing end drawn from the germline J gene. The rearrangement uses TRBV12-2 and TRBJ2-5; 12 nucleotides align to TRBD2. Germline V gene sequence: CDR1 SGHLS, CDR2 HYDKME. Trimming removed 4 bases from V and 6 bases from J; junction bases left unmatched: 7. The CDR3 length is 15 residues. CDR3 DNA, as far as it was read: TGTGCCAGCTCAGACTGGGGGGGCAGAGCGGACACCCAGTAC. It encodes CASSDWGGRADTQY. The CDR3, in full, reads CASSDWGGRADTQYF.

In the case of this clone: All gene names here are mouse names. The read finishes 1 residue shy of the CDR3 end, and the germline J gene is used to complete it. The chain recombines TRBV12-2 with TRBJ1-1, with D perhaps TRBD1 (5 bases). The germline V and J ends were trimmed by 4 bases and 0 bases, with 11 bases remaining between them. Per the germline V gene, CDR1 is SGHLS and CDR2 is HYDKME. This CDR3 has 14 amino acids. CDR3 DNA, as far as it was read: TGTGCCAGCTCCCGACAGCATGCAAACACAGAAGTCTTC. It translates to CASSRQHANTEVF. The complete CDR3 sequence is CASSRQHANTEVFF.

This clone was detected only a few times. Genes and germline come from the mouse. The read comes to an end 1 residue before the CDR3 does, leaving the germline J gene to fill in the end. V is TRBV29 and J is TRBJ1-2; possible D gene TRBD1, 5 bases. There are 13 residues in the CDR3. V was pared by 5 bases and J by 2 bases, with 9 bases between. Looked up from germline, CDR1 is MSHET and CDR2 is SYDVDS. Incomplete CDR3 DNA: TGTGCTAGCAGTACTCAGGGTAACTCCGACTACACC. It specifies CASSTQGNSDYT. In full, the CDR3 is CASSTQGNSDYTF.

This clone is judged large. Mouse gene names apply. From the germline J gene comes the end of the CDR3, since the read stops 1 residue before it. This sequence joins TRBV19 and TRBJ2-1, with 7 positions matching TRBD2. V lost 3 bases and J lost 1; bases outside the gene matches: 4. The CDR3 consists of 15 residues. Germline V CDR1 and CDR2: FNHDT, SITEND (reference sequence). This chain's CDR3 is CASSNTGVNYAEQFF. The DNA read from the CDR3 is TGTGCCAGCAGTAATACTGGGGTGAACTATGCTGAGCAGTTC.